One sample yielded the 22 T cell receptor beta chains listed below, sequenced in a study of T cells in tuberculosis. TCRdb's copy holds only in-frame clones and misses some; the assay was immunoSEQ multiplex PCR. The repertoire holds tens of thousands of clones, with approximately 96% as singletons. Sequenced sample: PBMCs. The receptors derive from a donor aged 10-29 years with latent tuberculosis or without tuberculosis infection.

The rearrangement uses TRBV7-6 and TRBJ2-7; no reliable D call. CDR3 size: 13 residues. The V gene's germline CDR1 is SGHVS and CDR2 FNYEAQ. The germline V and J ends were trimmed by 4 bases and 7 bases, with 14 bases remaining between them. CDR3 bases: TGTGCCAGCAGCTCCGGGTTTCGGCGGGAGCAGTACTTC. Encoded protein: CASSSGFRREQYF.

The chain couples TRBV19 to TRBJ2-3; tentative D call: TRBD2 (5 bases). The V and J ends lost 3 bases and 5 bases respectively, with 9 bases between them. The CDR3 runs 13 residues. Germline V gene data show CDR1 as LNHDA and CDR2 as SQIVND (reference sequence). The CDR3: CASSIGRGDTQYF. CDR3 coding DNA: TGTGCCAGTAGTATCGGACGGGGAGATACGCAGTATTTT.

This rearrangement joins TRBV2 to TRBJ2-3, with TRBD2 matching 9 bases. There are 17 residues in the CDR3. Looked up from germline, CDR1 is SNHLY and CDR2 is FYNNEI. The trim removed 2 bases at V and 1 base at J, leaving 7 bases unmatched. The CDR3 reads CASSEYLAGSGTDTQYF. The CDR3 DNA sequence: TGTGCCAGCAGTGAATACCTAGCGGGGAGCGGCACAGATACGCAGTATTTT. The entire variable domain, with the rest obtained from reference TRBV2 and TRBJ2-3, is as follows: EPEVTQTPSHQVTQMGQEVILRCVPISNHLYFYWYRQILGQKVEFLVSFYNNEISEKSEIFDDQFSVERPDGSNFTLKIRSTKLEDSAMYFCASSEYLAGSGTDTQYFGPGTRLTVL.

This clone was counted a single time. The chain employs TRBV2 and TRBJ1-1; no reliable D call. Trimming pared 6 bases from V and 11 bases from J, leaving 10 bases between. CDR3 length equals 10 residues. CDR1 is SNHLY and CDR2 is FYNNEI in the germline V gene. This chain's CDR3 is CASRLIEAFF. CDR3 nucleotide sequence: TGTGCCAGCAGGCTGATAGAGGCTTTCTTT.

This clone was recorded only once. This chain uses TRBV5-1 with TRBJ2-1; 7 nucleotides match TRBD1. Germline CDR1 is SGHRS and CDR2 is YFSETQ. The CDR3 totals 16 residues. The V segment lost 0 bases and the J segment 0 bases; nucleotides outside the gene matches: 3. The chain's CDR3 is CASSLADRYSYNEQFF. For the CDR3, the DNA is TGCGCCAGCAGCTTGGCGGACAGGTACTCCTACAATGAGCAGTTCTTC.

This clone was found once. CDR3 sequence: CASHGQGASTNEVFANTGELFF. DNA for the CDR3: TGTGCCAGCCACGGGCAGGGGGCTAGTACAAACGAGGTTTTCGCGAACACCGGGGAGCTGTTTTTT. V is TRBV18 and J is TRBJ2-2; 8 bases are shared with TRBD1. The CDR3 covers 22 residues. Looked up from germline, CDR1 is KGHSH and CDR2 is LQKENI. The J segment lost 0 bases and the V segment lost 8 bases, leaving 26 bases of the junction unmatched.

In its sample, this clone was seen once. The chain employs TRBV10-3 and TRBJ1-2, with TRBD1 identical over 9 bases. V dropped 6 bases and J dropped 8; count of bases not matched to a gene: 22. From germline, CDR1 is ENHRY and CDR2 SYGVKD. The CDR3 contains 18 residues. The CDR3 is CAISSSGGTGSPRWGYTF. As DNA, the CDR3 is TGTGCCATCAGCAGCTCTGGCGGGACAGGGTCCCCCAGGTGGGGCTACACCTTC.

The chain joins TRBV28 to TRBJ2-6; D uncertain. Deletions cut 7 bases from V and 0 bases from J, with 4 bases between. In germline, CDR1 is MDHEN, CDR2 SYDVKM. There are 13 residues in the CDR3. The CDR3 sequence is CASTVSGANVLTF. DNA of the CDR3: TGTGCCAGCACCGTCTCTGGGGCCAACGTCCTGACTTTC.

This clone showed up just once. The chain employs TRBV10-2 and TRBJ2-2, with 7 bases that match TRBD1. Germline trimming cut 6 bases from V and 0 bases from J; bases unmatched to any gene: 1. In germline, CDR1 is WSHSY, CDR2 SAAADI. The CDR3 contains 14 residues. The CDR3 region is CASRQGANTGELFF. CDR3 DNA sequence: TGCGCCAGCAGGCAGGGGGCGAACACCGGGGAGCTGTTTTTT.

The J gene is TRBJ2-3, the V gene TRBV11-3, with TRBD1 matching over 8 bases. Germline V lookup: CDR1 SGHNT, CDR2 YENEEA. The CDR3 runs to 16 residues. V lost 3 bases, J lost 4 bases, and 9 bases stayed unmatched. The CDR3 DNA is TGTGCCAGCAGCTTGGCGGCAGGGGGCAGGTCAGATACGCAGTATTTT. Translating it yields CASSLAAGGRSDTQYF.

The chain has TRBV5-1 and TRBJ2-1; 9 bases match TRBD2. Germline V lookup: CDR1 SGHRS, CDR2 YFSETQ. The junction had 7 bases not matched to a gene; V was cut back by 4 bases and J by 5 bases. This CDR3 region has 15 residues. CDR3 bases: TGCGCCAGCAGCCCGGGACTAGCTTCCGACAATGAGCAGTTCTTC. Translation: CASSPGLASDNEQFF. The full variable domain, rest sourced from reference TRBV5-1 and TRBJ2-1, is KAGVTQTPRYLIKTRGQQVTLSCSPISGHRSVSWYQQTPGQGLQFLFEYFSETQRNKGNFPGRFSGRQFSNSRSEMNVSTLELGDSALYLCASSPGLASDNEQFFGPGTRLTVL.

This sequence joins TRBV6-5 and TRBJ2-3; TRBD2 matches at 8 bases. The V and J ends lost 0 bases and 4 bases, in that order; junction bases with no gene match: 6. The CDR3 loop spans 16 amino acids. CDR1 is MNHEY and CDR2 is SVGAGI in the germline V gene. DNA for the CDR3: TGTGCCAGCAGTTACTCCGGGACTAGTACCTCAGATACGCAGTATTTT. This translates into CASSYSGTSTSDTQYF.

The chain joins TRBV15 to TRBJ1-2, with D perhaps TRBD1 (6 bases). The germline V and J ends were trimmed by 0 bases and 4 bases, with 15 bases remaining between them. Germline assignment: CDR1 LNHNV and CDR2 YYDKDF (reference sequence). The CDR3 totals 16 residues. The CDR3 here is CATSRDLQGPVYGYTF. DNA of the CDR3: TGTGCCACCAGCAGAGATCTACAGGGTCCGGTCTATGGCTACACCTTC.

The CDR3 coding sequence is TGTGCCAGCAGTGATCCCGCCGGGGGAAACACCATATATTTT. This gives the protein CASSDPAGGNTIYF. The chain recombines TRBV2 with TRBJ1-3; D is unclear. This CDR3 is 14 amino acids long. Per germline, CDR1 SNHLY and CDR2 FYNNEI. Trimming pared 3 bases from V and 4 bases from J, leaving 10 bases between. The entire variable domain, with the rest obtained from reference TRBV2 and TRBJ1-3, is as follows: EPEVTQTPSHQVTQMGQEVILRCVPISNHLYFYWYRQILGQKVEFLVSFYNNEISEKSEIFDDQFSVERPDGSNFTLKIRSTKLEDSAMYFCASSDPAGGNTIYFGEGSWLTVV.

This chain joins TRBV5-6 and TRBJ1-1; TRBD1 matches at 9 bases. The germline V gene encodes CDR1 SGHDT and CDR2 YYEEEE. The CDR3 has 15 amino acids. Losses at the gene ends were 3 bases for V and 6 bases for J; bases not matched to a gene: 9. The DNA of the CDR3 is TGTGCCAGCAGCTGGTCAGACAGGGGGGTTCCTGAAGCTTTCTTT. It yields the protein CASSWSDRGVPEAFF.

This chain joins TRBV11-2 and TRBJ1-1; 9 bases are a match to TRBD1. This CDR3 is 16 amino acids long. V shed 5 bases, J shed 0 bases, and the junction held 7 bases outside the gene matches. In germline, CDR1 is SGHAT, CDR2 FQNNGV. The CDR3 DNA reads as TGTGCCAGCAGCGTGGGACAGGGTTTTATGAACACTGAAGCTTTCTTT. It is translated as CASSVGQGFMNTEAFF.

The CDR3 is CASSLGDSSNQPQHF. The CDR3, as DNA: TGTGCCAGCAGCTTAGGGGACAGCAGCAATCAGCCCCAGCATTTT. V and J are TRBV7-9 and TRBJ1-5; 7 positions match TRBD1. Trimming took 1 base from V and 1 from J; bases not matched to a gene: 1. The CDR3 contains 15 residues. Germline V CDR1 and CDR2: SEHNR, FQNEAQ (reference sequence).

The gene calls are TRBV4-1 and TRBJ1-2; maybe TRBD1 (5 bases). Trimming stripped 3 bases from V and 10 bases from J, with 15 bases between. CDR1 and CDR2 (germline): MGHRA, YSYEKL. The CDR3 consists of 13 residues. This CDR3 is CASSQAGYGYYTF. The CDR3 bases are TGCGCCAGCAGCCAGGCAGGGTATGGGTACTACACCTTC.

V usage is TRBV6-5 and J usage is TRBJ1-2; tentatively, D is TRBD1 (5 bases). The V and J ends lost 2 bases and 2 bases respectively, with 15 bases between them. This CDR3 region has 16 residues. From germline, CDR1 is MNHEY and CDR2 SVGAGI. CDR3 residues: CASSYGPSGVNYGYTF. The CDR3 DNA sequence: TGTGCCAGCAGTTACGGTCCATCGGGGGTGAACTATGGCTACACCTTC.

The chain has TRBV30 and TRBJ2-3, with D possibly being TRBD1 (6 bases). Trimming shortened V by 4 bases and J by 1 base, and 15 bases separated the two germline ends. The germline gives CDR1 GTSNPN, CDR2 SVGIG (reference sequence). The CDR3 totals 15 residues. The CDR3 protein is CAWKIQGAGTDTQYF. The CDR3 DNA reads TGTGCCTGGAAGATACAGGGAGCGGGCACAGATACGCAGTATTTT.

CDR3 sequence reads: CASSLGGDSYEQYF. The CDR3, as DNA: TGCGCCAGCAGCTTGGGCGGGGACTCCTACGAGCAGTACTTC. This rearrangement joins TRBV5-1 to TRBJ2-7; maybe TRBD2 (6 bases). V lost 0 bases and J lost 0, with 7 bases in between. CDR3 length: 14 residues. Looked up from germline, CDR1 is SGHRS and CDR2 is YFSETQ.

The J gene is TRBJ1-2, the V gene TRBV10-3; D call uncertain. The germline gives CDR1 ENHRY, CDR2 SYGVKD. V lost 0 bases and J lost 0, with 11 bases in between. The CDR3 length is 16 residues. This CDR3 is CAISESVFTANYGYTF. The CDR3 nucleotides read TGTGCCATCAGTGAGTCTGTATTTACAGCTAACTATGGCTACACCTTC.